This entry lists 13 T cell receptor beta chains sequenced from one sample in a study of metastatic and nonmetastatic thyroid tumors. No treatment of any kind had been given to any patient before thyroid surgery. TCRdb recomputed clones from the PCR reads via MiXCR. In the table there are about 30,000 clones, roughly 35% of which are singletons. The specimen sequenced was tumor tissue. The receptors were sampled from a female donor with papillary thyroid cancer or a benign thyroid nodule (not recorded which). Some clones in this sample may be carry-over from other donors' samples.

The table lists this clone with a few counts. V usage is TRBV27 and J usage is TRBJ2-7, with 8 bases fitting TRBD2. Germline loops: CDR1 MNHEY, CDR2 SMNVEV (reference sequence). The J segment lost 4 bases and the V segment lost 4 bases, leaving 6 bases of the junction unmatched. This CDR3 spans 14 amino acids. CDR3 sequence: CASSSIGRGYEQYF. In DNA form, the CDR3 reads TGTGCCAGCAGTTCGATCGGGAGGGGATACGAGCAGTACTTC.

This clone appeared a few times. The chain employs TRBV6-2 or TRBV6-3 and TRBJ1-2; the D is unclear. Trimming left V 0 bases short and J 6 bases short, with 14 bases between. Germline V lookup: CDR1 MNHEY, CDR2 SVGEGT. This CDR3 is built from 15 residues. The CDR3 spells CASSYSPTPRDGYTF. In nucleotides, the CDR3 is TGTGCCAGCAGTTACTCACCAACCCCTCGCGATGGCTACACCTTC.

Written as DNA, the CDR3 is TGTGCCAGCCTCCGGTGGGGGCGGGGAAGTTCCAATGAGCAGTTCTTC. Encoded protein: CASLRWGRGSSNEQFF. The chain employs TRBV6-2 or TRBV6-3 and TRBJ2-1; D might be TRBD1 or TRBD2, each matching 6 bases. The CDR3 totals 16 residues. Germline-derived CDR1 and CDR2 are MNHEY and SVGEGT. The V end was cut by 8 bases, the J end by 6 bases, with 23 bases between.

This clone was seen more than once but under ten times. The V gene is TRBV6-2 or TRBV6-3, the J gene TRBJ2-7; D is unresolved. Germline V gene data show CDR1 as MNHEY and CDR2 as SVGEGT. The CDR3 covers 14 residues. The ends were cut back, 0 bases at V and 3 bases at J, with 9 bases in the middle. The CDR3 DNA is TGTGCCAGCAGTTACTCAGAGGTCCGCTACGAGCAGTACTTC. Its translation is CASSYSEVRYEQYF.

This clone came up a few times. The chain employs TRBV30 and TRBJ1-2; a possible D gene is TRBD1 (6 bases). Trimming left V 3 bases short and J 5 bases short, with 16 bases between. The CDR3 length is 14 residues. Germline assignment: CDR1 GTSNPN and CDR2 SVGIG (reference sequence). The CDR3 protein is CAWRRTGTFYGYTF. Here the CDR3 DNA reads TGTGCCTGGAGGCGTACAGGGACATTTTATGGCTACACCTTC.

V and J are TRBV5-5 and TRBJ2-7, with D maybe TRBD1 (5 bases). The V gene lost 0 bases and the J gene lost 0 bases, with 10 bases spanning the gap. Germline V lookup: CDR1 SGHKS, CDR2 YYEKEE (reference sequence). This CDR3 comprises 15 residues. CDR3: CASSLDPGISYEQYF. As DNA, the CDR3 is TGTGCCAGCAGCTTGGATCCAGGGATCTCCTACGAGCAGTACTTC.

This clone was counted a few times. The chain carries TRBV7-6 and TRBJ2-2; 9 positions agree with TRBD2. Per germline, CDR1 SGHVS and CDR2 FNYEAQ. This CDR3 contains 18 residues. V was clipped by 4 bases and J by 0 bases; unmatched bases: 9. The CDR3 sequence: CASSSLSGGSANTGELFF. For the CDR3, the DNA is TGTGCCAGCAGCTCCCTAAGCGGGGGGTCCGCGAACACCGGGGAGCTGTTTTTT.

The V gene is TRBV20-1, the J gene TRBJ2-7; D may be TRBD2 (6 bases). CDR3 length equals 14 residues. Per the germline V gene, CDR1 is DFQATT and CDR2 is SNEGSKA (reference sequence). The V end was cut by 5 bases, the J end by 3 bases, with 17 bases between. The CDR3 spells CSAVGGGEGYEQYF. The CDR3 DNA sequence: TGCAGTGCTGTCGGTGGCGGGGAAGGCTACGAGCAGTACTTC.

The genes are TRBV6-1 and TRBJ2-7; tentative D call: TRBD2 (6 bases). Trimming removed 6 bases at V and 0 bases at J, with 9 bases between. Germline V lookup: CDR1 MNHNS, CDR2 SASEGT. CDR3 length: 13 residues. The CDR3 is CASRGGDSYEQYF. For the CDR3, the DNA is TGTGCCAGCAGGGGAGGCGACTCCTACGAGCAGTACTTC.

The rearrangement uses TRBV2 and TRBJ2-1, with D maybe TRBD2 (5 bases). There are 13 residues in the CDR3. Germline CDR1 and CDR2: SNHLY and FYNNEI. The ends were cut back, 6 bases at V and 10 bases at J, with 16 bases in the middle. The CDR3, as DNA: TGTGCCAGCAGGAACTCTATAGCGCGAGAGCAGTTCTTC. It is translated as CASRNSIAREQFF.

This clone turned up a few times. The gene calls are TRBV6-2 or TRBV6-3 and TRBJ2-1, with 13 bases aligning to TRBD2. The CDR3 runs to 16 residues. V was clipped by 6 bases and J by 4 bases; unmatched bases: 6. Germline V gene data show CDR1 as MNHEY and CDR2 as SVGEGT. CDR3 protein: CASSPTSGRLYNEQFF. The DNA for the CDR3 is TGTGCCAGCAGCCCGACTAGCGGGAGGCTGTACAATGAGCAGTTCTTC.

This clone was counted between two and nine times. The chain recombines TRBV30 with TRBJ2-5; no definite D call. Germline V gene data show CDR1 as GTSNPN and CDR2 as SVGIG (reference sequence). This CDR3 region has 13 residues. V was clipped by 4 bases and J by 3 bases, with 12 bases between them. CDR3: CAWNPQTKETQYF. Here the CDR3 DNA reads TGTGCCTGGAACCCCCAGACGAAAGAGACCCAGTACTTC.

This clone has only a few counts. This chain uses TRBV12-3 or TRBV12-4 with TRBJ1-1; D perhaps matches TRBD1 (6 bases). V lost 5 bases, J lost 5 bases, and 15 bases lay in between. The CDR3 covers 14 residues. The CDR3: CASSLNRVGTEAFF. CDR3 in DNA: TGTGCCAGCAGTCTGAACAGGGTAGGTACTGAAGCTTTCTTT.